A single sample gave rise to the 15 T cell receptor beta chains below, sequenced in a study of T cell responses to AZD1222 COVID-19 vaccine. The table came from immunoSEQ multiplex PCR; TCRdb's copy has only in-frame clones and leaves some out. The data hold fewer than 150,000 clones, with 87% observed a single time. Here the sequenced sample was peripheral blood, taken on day 0 of AZD1222 vaccination. The source is an adult in good health.

The chain links TRBV6-2 or TRBV6-3 to TRBJ1-5, with D hard to call. With 2 bases removed from V and 0 bases from J, the gap between germline ends came to 8 bases. The CDR3 is 15 amino acids. Germline V gene sequence: CDR1 MNHEY, CDR2 SVGEGT. This chain's CDR3 is CASSYNSYSNQPQHF. CDR3 in DNA: TGTGCCAGCAGTTACAACAGCTATAGCAATCAGCCCCAGCATTTT.

CDR3 in DNA: TGTGCCAGCAACCCCGAGGGACTCAATCAGCCCCAGCATTTT. Translation: CASNPEGLNQPQHF. The V call is TRBV2, the J call TRBJ1-5; weak D call: TRBD1 (5 bases). CDR1 and CDR2 (germline): SNHLY, FYNNEI. Between the trimmed V and J ends, which lost 7 bases and 3 bases, there was a span of 13 bases. This CDR3 is built from 14 residues.

The rearrangement links TRBV5-1 to TRBJ2-1; 8 positions agree with TRBD1. The CDR3 extends over 15 amino acids. V was clipped by 4 bases and J by 4 bases; unmatched bases: 7. The germline gives CDR1 SGHRS, CDR2 YFSETQ. CDR3 DNA: TGCGCCAGCAGCCCGTTGGACAGGGAATACAATGAGCAGTTCTTC. This codes for CASSPLDREYNEQFF.

This rearrangement joins TRBV28 to TRBJ2-2, with 12 bases fitting TRBD2. This CDR3 contains 16 residues. Germline trimming cut 10 bases from V and 5 bases from J; bases unmatched to any gene: 11. CDR1 MDHEN and CDR2 SYDVKM come from the germline V gene. The CDR3 nucleotides read TGTGCCACCATGACTAGCGGGGGCCCGGGGACCGGGGAGCTGTTTTTT. Its protein is CATMTSGGPGTGELFF.

The CDR3 region has the DNA TGTGCCACCATGGACAGGGGACTTGAAAAACTGTTTTTT. This codes for CATMDRGLEKLFF. This chain joins TRBV2 and TRBJ1-4; TRBD1 matches 9 bases. Per the germline V gene, CDR1 is SNHLY and CDR2 is FYNNEI. The CDR3 has 13 amino acids. J lost 7 bases, V lost 10 bases, and 7 bases had no gene match.

J is TRBJ1-1 and V is TRBV28; D gene ambiguous. The CDR3 sequence is 12 residues long. Germline CDR1 reads MDHEN; CDR2 reads SYDVKM. V dropped 2 bases and J dropped 8 bases, with 9 bases sitting between them. CDR3 nucleotides: TGTGCCAGCAGTTTACTCCGGGTCGAAGCTTTCTTT. This encodes CASSLLRVEAFF.

The genes are TRBV7-8 and TRBJ1-1; a weak D match, TRBD1 (6 bases). From germline, CDR1 is SGHVS and CDR2 FQNEAQ. The CDR3 covers 12 residues. V lost 5 bases and J lost 8, with 12 bases in between. The DNA of the CDR3 is TGTGCCAGCAGCCCTCTGGGGGGCGAAGCTTTCTTT. Its translation: CASSPLGGEAFF.

The rearrangement joins TRBV28 to TRBJ2-7, with D hard to call. The V end was cut by 4 bases, the J end by 2 bases, with 3 bases between. Germline CDR1 is MDHEN and CDR2 is SYDVKM. This CDR3 comprises 11 residues. For the CDR3, the DNA is TGTGCCAGCAGTTCCACCTACGAGCAGTACTTC. Translating it yields CASSSTYEQYF.

J is TRBJ2-2 and V is TRBV30; D may be TRBD1 or TRBD2 (5 bases each). This CDR3 region has 13 residues. V lost 8 bases and J 7 bases, leaving 17 bases between the germline ends. CDR1 and CDR2 from the germline V gene are GTSNPN and SVGIG (reference sequence). CDR3 sequence (DNA): TGTGCCACCGCCGGGACCTCAGGCGGGGAGCTGTTTTTT. Translation: CATAGTSGGELFF.

As for this clone: A junction boundary mismatches the germline segment, possibly from a read error. The J gene is TRBJ2-1, the V gene TRBV5-8; D possibly corresponds to TRBD1 (5 bases). The length of the CDR3 is 11 residues. Germline-derived CDR1 and CDR2 are SGHTS and YDEGEE. This CDR3 is CASSLTRLGLF. The CDR3 DNA reads as TGTGCCAGCAGCCTGACTCGCCTGGGGCTCTTC.

This rearrangement joins TRBV11-3 to TRBJ1-2, with D possibly being TRBD1 (5 bases). The CDR3 extends over 16 amino acids. V gave up 0 bases and J gave up 4 bases, with 15 bases separating them. Per the germline V gene, CDR1 is SGHNT and CDR2 is YENEEA. CDR3 loop: CASSLEGRGGSYGYTF. CDR3 coding DNA: TGTGCCAGCAGCTTAGAGGGACGCGGGGGAAGCTATGGCTACACCTTC.

The rearrangement uses TRBV6-5 and TRBJ2-7, with D possibly matching TRBD1 (6 bases). The germline V and J ends were trimmed by 5 bases and 4 bases, with 18 bases remaining between them. Germline lookup yields CDR1 MNHEY and CDR2 SVGAGI. The length of the CDR3 is 15 residues. The DNA for the CDR3 is TGTGCCAGCAGTCAGGGATTGGGACAAGGATACGAGCAGTACTTC. It yields the protein CASSQGLGQGYEQYF.

The chain links TRBV24-1 to TRBJ1-3; D is unresolved. The CDR3 extends over 16 amino acids. Germline CDR1 is KGHDR and CDR2 is SFDVKD. V lost 5 bases to trimming and J lost 0 bases, with 13 bases between them. The CDR3 sequence is CATSVGSTRSGNTIYF. In DNA form, the CDR3 reads TGTGCCACCAGTGTAGGGTCGACCCGCTCTGGAAACACCATATATTTT.

The V call is TRBV30, the J call TRBJ2-2, with 7 bases aligning to TRBD1. J was trimmed by 4 bases and V by 7 bases; bases with no gene match: 9. The V gene's germline CDR1 is GTSNPN and CDR2 SVGIG (reference sequence). This CDR3 region has 14 residues. This chain's CDR3 is CASVTGSATGELFF. The DNA of the CDR3 is TGTGCCTCGGTGACAGGGTCGGCCACCGGGGAGCTGTTTTTT.

The rearrangement uses TRBV11-2 and TRBJ2-2; a weak D match, TRBD2 (5 bases). V lost 5 bases and J lost 3, with 13 bases in between. This CDR3 is 15 amino acids long. Germline V lookup: CDR1 SGHAT, CDR2 FQNNGV. The CDR3 here is CASSVGLPYTGELFF. As DNA, the CDR3 is TGTGCCAGCAGCGTCGGACTTCCCTACACCGGGGAGCTGTTTTTT.